A single sample gave rise to the 27 T cell receptor beta chains below, sequenced in a study of regulatory T cells in long-lasting Graves disease. Time point described: newly diagnosed GD, antithyroid drugs for less than 3 months. Extracted PBMC RNA gave rise to the TCR library. CDR3-region Arm-PCR and iRepertoire HTBI primers produced the TCR beta libraries. Using its own MiXCR run on the multiplex PCR reads, TCRdb lists one record per CDR3 protein. The sample has about 540,000 distinct CDR3 sequences, 13% seen once. In addition, the sample was reused for a study of T cells in Graves' hyperthyroidism and ophthalmopathy.

The sample was peripheral blood mononuclear cells (PBMCs), taken at new diagnosis, from a patient treated with antithyroid drugs. The receptors were sampled from a young man with Graves disease.

This clonotype showed up many times. This rearrangement joins TRBV2 to TRBJ2-7; D call uncertain. The germline V and J ends were trimmed by 5 bases and 5 bases, with 7 bases remaining between them. From germline, CDR1 is SNHLY and CDR2 FYNNEI. The CDR3 contains 11 residues. CDR3 in amino acids: CASSQSDEQYF. Written as DNA, the CDR3 is TGTGCCAGCAGTCAGAGTGACGAGCAGTACTTC.

This clonotype was picked up many times. The rearrangement joins TRBV6-1 to TRBJ1-1, with a weak D call TRBD1 (5 bases). This CDR3 region has 14 residues. Germline values: CDR1 MNHNS, CDR2 SASEGT. V was pared by 1 base and J by 1 base, with 7 bases between. CDR3 protein: CASSEGQGNTEAFF. In nucleotides, the CDR3 is TGTGCCAGCAGTGAAGGCCAGGGGAACACTGAAGCTTTCTTT.

The chain has TRBV19 and TRBJ1-5; D is possibly TRBD1 (5 bases). Germline CDR1 reads LNHDA; CDR2 reads SQIVND (reference sequence). This CDR3 comprises 17 residues. V lost 4 bases and J 2 bases, leaving 18 bases between the germline ends. The CDR3: CASSTYQWGSRNQPQHF. Written as DNA, the CDR3 is TGTGCCAGTAGTACCTATCAGTGGGGCAGCCGCAATCAGCCCCAGCATTTT.

This clonotype was observed a handful of times. The gene calls are TRBV20-1 and TRBJ2-1; D is unresolved. CDR1 and CDR2 (germline): DFQATT, SNEGSKA (reference sequence). The CDR3 has 16 residues. V was cut by 0 bases and J by 0 bases, with 12 bases left in between. This CDR3 reads CSARDASSSSYNEQFF. The CDR3 DNA sequence: TGCAGTGCTAGAGATGCAAGTTCGAGCTCCTACAATGAGCAGTTCTTC.

This clonotype was seen many times. The gene calls are TRBV12-3 or TRBV12-4 and TRBJ2-2, with TRBD2 matching 10 bases. This CDR3 is 16 amino acids long. Trimming took 5 bases from V and 0 from J; bases not matched to a gene: 3. The CDR3 DNA reads TGTGCCAGCAGTGCCGGACTAGCGGCGAACACCGGGGAGCTGTTTTTT. Encoded protein: CASSAGLAANTGELFF.

This clonotype was picked up many times. The rearrangement joins TRBV10-1 to TRBJ2-1; D gene ambiguous. The CDR3 length is 13 residues. Germline assignment: CDR1 WNHNN and CDR2 SYGVQD (reference sequence). V lost 4 bases to trimming and J lost 4 bases, with 8 bases between them. CDR3 amino acids: CASSALVYNEQFF. CDR3 sequence (DNA): TGCGCCAGCAGTGCCCTAGTTTACAATGAGCAGTTCTTC.

Points on this clonotype: A far larger clone is one nucleotide away, so this likely arose from a read error. The V and J genes are TRBV12-3 or TRBV12-4 and TRBJ2-3; D is unresolved. The DNA end lines up better with TRBJ2-1; the J call may be wrong. The CDR3 sequence is 14 residues long. The CDR3 loop is CASSSAVSWDKQFF. For the CDR3, the DNA is TGTGCCAGCAGTTCCGCGGTTTCATGGGATAAGCAGTTCTTC.

This clonotype was observed many times. CDR3 DNA sequence: TGTGCCAGCAGTGTAGGAGGGCGGGAAAATACGCAGTATTTT. Protein product: CASSVGGRENTQYF. The chain is built from TRBV2 and TRBJ2-3; D perhaps matches TRBD2 (6 bases). This CDR3 contains 14 residues. Germline V gives CDR1 SNHLY, CDR2 FYNNEI. V gave up 4 bases and J gave up 7 bases, with 15 bases separating them.

This clonotype was observed many times. The genes are TRBV28 and TRBJ1-2; tentative D call: TRBD1 (6 bases). This CDR3 contains 13 residues. The germline gives CDR1 MDHEN, CDR2 SYDVKM. Trimming cost V 7 bases and J 8 bases, with 17 bases left between them. CDR3: CASKEGGARGYTF. The DNA of the CDR3 is TGTGCCAGCAAAGAGGGGGGGGCGCGAGGCTACACCTTC.

This clonotype was counted between two and nine times. The chain has TRBV6-1 and TRBJ2-3, with 9 bases identical to TRBD2. CDR3 length: 13 residues. CDR1 and CDR2 (germline): MNHNS, SASEGT. V lost 10 bases and J lost 8; bases outside the gene matches: 10. The CDR3 spells CATAGSGSSTQYF. DNA of the CDR3: TGTGCCACCGCAGGTAGCGGGAGTAGTACGCAGTATTTT.

This clonotype was seen a few times. The rearrangement uses TRBV3-1 and TRBJ1-3; D gene ambiguous. The ends were cut back, 0 bases at V and 5 bases at J, with 17 bases in the middle. CDR1 is LGHDT and CDR2 is YNNKEL in the germline V gene (reference sequence). The CDR3 covers 17 residues. CDR3 in DNA: TGTGCCAGCAGCCAAGAACCCATGATTGTAAGGAGAAACACCATATATTTT. Amino acids: CASSQEPMIVRRNTIYF. The full variable domain, in which reference TRBV3-1 and TRBJ1-3 provide the parts outside the CDR3, is DTAVSQTPKYLVTQMGNDKSIKCEQNLGHDTMYWYKQDSKKFLKIMFSYNNKELIINETVPNRFSPKSPDKAHLNLHINSLELGDSAVYFCASSQEPMIVRRNTIYFGEGSWLTVV.

The V and J genes are TRBV11-2 and TRBJ2-3; D might be TRBD1 or TRBD2, each matching 6 bases. CDR3 length: 16 residues. Germline V gives CDR1 SGHAT, CDR2 FQNNGV. Trimming left V 4 bases short and J 5 bases short, with 19 bases between. CDR3 in DNA: TGTGCCAGCAGCTCGACCCAACGGGGGCCTGGAGATACGCAGTATTTT. This gives the protein CASSSTQRGPGDTQYF. Together with reference TRBV11-2 and TRBJ2-3, the CDR3 gives the full variable domain: EAGVAQSPRYKIIEKRQSVAFWCNPISGHATLYWYQQILGQGPKLLIQFQNNGVVDDSQLPKDRFSAERLKGVDSTLKIQPAKLEDSAVYLCASSSTQRGPGDTQYFGPGTRLTVL.

This clonotype was seen many times. This rearrangement joins TRBV12-3 or TRBV12-4 to TRBJ1-1, with 8 positions matching TRBD1. V lost 7 bases and J lost 0; bases outside the gene matches: 7. The CDR3 runs to 15 residues. The CDR3 bases are TGTGCCAGCATAAGACAGGGGCCGCTGAACACTGAAGCTTTCTTT. This codes for CASIRQGPLNTEAFF.

This clonotype occurred many times. CDR3 DNA: TGTGCCAGCAGCCAAGACACTGAAGCTTTCTTT. Translation: CASSQDTEAFF. The V call is TRBV19, the J call TRBJ1-1, with unresolved D. The V end was cut by 9 bases, the J end by 3 bases, with 8 bases between. The CDR3 contains 11 residues. CDR1 and CDR2 (germline): LNHDA, SQIVND (reference sequence).

This clonotype was counted ten times or more. The J gene is TRBJ2-7, the V gene TRBV5-1; either TRBD1 or TRBD2 may fit D (5 bases each). The V end lost 4 bases, the J end lost 4 bases, and 18 bases lay between the germline ends. The germline CDR1 and CDR2 sequences are SGHRS and YFSETQ. The CDR3 covers 15 residues. DNA for the CDR3: TGCGCCAGCAGCCTCGAGGGGATGGGACCGTACGAGCAGTACTTC. Its translation: CASSLEGMGPYEQYF. Variable domain in full (rest from reference TRBV5-1 and TRBJ2-7): KAGVTQTPRYLIKTRGQQVTLSCSPISGHRSVSWYQQTPGQGLQFLFEYFSETQRNKGNFPGRFSGRQFSNSRSEMNVSTLELGDSALYLCASSLEGMGPYEQYFGPGTRLTVT.

This clonotype was observed many times. This chain joins TRBV30 and TRBJ2-4; TRBD2 might be the D (6 bases). The CDR3 has 14 residues. V was shortened by 1 base and J by 6 bases, with 13 bases between the two germline ends. Germline CDR1 GTSNPN, CDR2 SVGIG (reference sequence). The CDR3 protein is CAWSGTPGLNIQYF. The CDR3 DNA reads as TGTGCCTGGAGTGGTACACCGGGACTAAACATTCAGTACTTC.

The chain combines TRBV20-1 with TRBJ2-7; unclear D gene. CDR3 length: 15 amino acids. Looked up from germline, CDR1 is DFQATT and CDR2 is SNEGSKA (reference sequence). V shed 6 bases and J shed 0 bases, with 18 bases lying between them. The CDR3 loop reads CSAPHGRLSSYEQYF. The CDR3 DNA reads TGCAGTGCACCCCACGGACGGCTGAGCTCCTACGAGCAGTACTTC.

A few counts support this clonotype. The chain links TRBV24-1 to TRBJ1-2; tentatively, D is TRBD1 (5 bases). CDR1 and CDR2 from the germline V gene are KGHDR and SFDVKD. With 6 bases removed from V and 8 bases from J, the gap between germline ends came to 21 bases. This CDR3 comprises 15 residues. CDR3 bases: TGTGCCACCAGTCGCGGAGGAGACAGTAACGGAGGCTACACCTTC. The encoded protein is CATSRGGDSNGGYTF.

This clonotype occurred many times. V and J are TRBV24-1 and TRBJ2-2, with a tentative D call TRBD2 (6 bases). This CDR3 contains 16 residues. Trimming removed 4 bases at V and 6 bases at J, with 17 bases between. The germline CDR1 and CDR2 sequences are KGHDR and SFDVKD. In nucleotides, the CDR3 is TGTGCCACCAGTGACCCGACTAGGTGGAGCTCCGGGGAGCTGTTTTTT. As protein: CATSDPTRWSSGELFF.

This clonotype was seen many times. This chain connects TRBV19 to TRBJ1-5; D is ambiguous. This CDR3 comprises 20 residues. V was cut by 5 bases and J by 6 bases, with 32 bases left in between. CDR1 is LNHDA, CDR2 SQIVND, per germline (reference sequence). The CDR3 DNA sequence: TGTGCCAGTAGTTCCGAGAGGAGGTCGGGCCTACAAGGTAAACGTCAGCCCCAGCATTTT. It encodes CASSSERRSGLQGKRQPQHF.

This chain connects TRBV5-4 to TRBJ2-1, with 12 bases lining up with TRBD2. Per the germline V gene, CDR1 is SGHNT and CDR2 is YYREEE (reference sequence). Trimming cost V 4 bases and J 10 bases; bases outside gene matches: 12. The CDR3 spans 16 residues. The CDR3 spells CASSPSGRAGAYEQFF. The CDR3 DNA reads TGTGCCAGCAGCCCTAGCGGGAGGGCCGGGGCGTACGAGCAGTTCTTC.

The table lists this clonotype with many counts. The V and J genes are TRBV24-1 and TRBJ2-1, with D maybe TRBD2 (7 bases). Germline V gene sequence: CDR1 KGHDR, CDR2 SFDVKD. Deletions cut 7 bases from V and 8 bases from J, with 17 bases between. The CDR3 loop spans 14 amino acids. The CDR3 protein is CATSLGGAGDEQFF. The CDR3, as DNA: TGTGCCACCAGCCTGGGGGGGGCCGGGGATGAGCAGTTCTTC.

This clonotype was observed many times. The chain couples TRBV7-3 to TRBJ2-2, with D hard to call. V gave up 2 bases and J gave up 6 bases, with 4 bases separating them. The CDR3 sequence is 12 residues long. Germline CDR1 is SGHTA and CDR2 is FQGTGA. This chain's CDR3 is CASSLLAGELFF. The CDR3 DNA reads TGTGCCAGCAGCTTATTGGCCGGGGAGCTGTTTTTT.

This clonotype was detected many times. The chain is built from TRBV10-3 and TRBJ1-2; D is uncertain. The length of the CDR3 is 13 residues. Germline CDR1 and CDR2: ENHRY and SYGVKD. Trimming stripped 4 bases from V and 5 bases from J, with 11 bases between. CDR3 sequence (DNA): TGTGCCATCAGTGGGATGACGGAATATGGCTACACCTTC. Its translation is CAISGMTEYGYTF.

This clonotype was seen more than once but under ten times. V gene TRBV9 combines with J gene TRBJ2-4; 8 bases fit TRBD2. Germline CDR1 SGDLS, CDR2 YYNGEE. V gave up 4 bases and J gave up 8 bases; unmatched junction bases: 14. The CDR3 length is 16 residues. DNA for the CDR3: TGTGCCAGCAGCCCCGGGGGGGCTAGCGGGTGGTACATTCAGTACTTC. The encoded protein is CASSPGGASGWYIQYF.

This clonotype has ten or more counts. The chain is built from TRBV5-1 and TRBJ2-7; a possible D gene is TRBD1 (5 bases). The CDR3 is made up of 14 amino acids. Germline CDR1 reads SGHRS; CDR2 reads YFSETQ. Trimming removed 0 bases from V and 3 bases from J, with 10 bases in between. The CDR3 nucleotides read TGCGCCAGCAGCTTGGGGTCGCAGGGCTACGAGCAGTACTTC. This codes for CASSLGSQGYEQYF.

This clonotype was picked up a small number of times. The chain uses TRBV7-9 and TRBJ2-7, with TRBD2 matching over 11 bases. Germline CDR1 SEHNR, CDR2 FQNEAQ (reference sequence). There are 18 residues in the CDR3. The V segment lost 0 bases and the J segment 4 bases; nucleotides outside the gene matches: 11. This chain's CDR3 is CASSLAGLAGGDAYEQYF. CDR3 sequence (DNA): TGTGCCAGCAGCTTAGCCGGTCTAGCGGGAGGCGATGCGTACGAGCAGTACTTC.